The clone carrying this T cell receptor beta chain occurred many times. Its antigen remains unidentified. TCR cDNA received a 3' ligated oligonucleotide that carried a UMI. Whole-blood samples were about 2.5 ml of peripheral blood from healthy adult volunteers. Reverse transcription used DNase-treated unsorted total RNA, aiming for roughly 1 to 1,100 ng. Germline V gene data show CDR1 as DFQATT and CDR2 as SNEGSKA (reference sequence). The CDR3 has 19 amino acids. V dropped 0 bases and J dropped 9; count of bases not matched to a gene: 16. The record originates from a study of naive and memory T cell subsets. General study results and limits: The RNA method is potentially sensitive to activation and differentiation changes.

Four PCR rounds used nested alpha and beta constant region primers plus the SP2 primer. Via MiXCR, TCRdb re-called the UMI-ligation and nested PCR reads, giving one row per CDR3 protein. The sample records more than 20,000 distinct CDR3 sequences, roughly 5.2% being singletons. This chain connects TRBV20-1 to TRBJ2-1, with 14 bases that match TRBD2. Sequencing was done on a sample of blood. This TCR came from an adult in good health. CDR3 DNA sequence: TGCAGTGCTAGAGATCTTGGCCGGGAGGGGACTAGCGGGAGTTCTGAGCAGTTCTTC. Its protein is CSARDLGREGTSGSSEQFF.